This TCR beta chain originates from a study of Graves' ophthalmopathy and Graves' hyperthyroidism. The CDR3 runs 17 residues. CDR1 is DFQATT and CDR2 is SNEGSKA in the germline V gene (reference sequence). Researchers took RNA transcripts and amplified TCR beta CDR3 regions from them. First-round RT-PCR used HTBI primers; second-round multiplex PCR followed. TCRdb re-called the multiplex PCR reads through MiXCR, storing one row per CDR3 protein. The sample contains about 550,000 distinct CDR3 sequences, just under 40% of which appear only once. Recruitment covered hyperthyroidism patients aged 18 to 65 whose new diagnosis was of under 2 months' duration.

V usage is TRBV20-1 and J usage is TRBJ2-2, with TRBD2 matching over 11 bases. Judging by the DNA end, TRBJ2-3 fits better; the J call may be wrong. Sequencing was performed on peripheral blood or thyroid tissue (not recorded which). This TCR derives from an adult man with Graves' hyperthyroidism. The CDR3 spells CSATAGFNSGGADTQYF. DNA of the CDR3: TGCAGTGCTACCGCCGGATTCAATAGCGGGGGGGCAGATACGCAGTATTTT.